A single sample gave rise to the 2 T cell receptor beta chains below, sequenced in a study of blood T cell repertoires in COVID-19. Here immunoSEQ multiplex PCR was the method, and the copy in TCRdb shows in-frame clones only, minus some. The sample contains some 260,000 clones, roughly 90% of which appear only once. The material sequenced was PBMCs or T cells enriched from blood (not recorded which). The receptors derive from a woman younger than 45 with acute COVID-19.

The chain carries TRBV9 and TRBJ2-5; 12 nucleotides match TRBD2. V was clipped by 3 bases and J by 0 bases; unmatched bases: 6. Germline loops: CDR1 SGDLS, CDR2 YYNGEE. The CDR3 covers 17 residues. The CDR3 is CASSAYGLAGHQETQYF. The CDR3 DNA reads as TGTGCCAGCAGCGCTTACGGACTAGCGGGACACCAAGAGACCCAGTACTTC.

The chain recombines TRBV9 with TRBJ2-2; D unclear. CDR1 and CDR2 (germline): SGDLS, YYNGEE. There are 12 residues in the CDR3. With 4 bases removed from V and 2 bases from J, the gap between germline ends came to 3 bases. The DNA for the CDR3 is TGTGCCAGCAGCATAAACACCGGGGAGCTGTTTTTT. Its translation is CASSINTGELFF.